The present T cell receptor beta chain was sequenced within a study of memory CD4+ T cells and cytomegalovirus serostatus. Study in general: Donors were healthy Belgian adults, several CMV seropositive and around 24 seronegative. Overall study findings and caveats: CD4+ memory repertoires contained about 40% of the 164 reported CMV TCRbeta sequences.

The CDR3 sequence is 12 residues long. Germline-derived CDR1 and CDR2 are SQVTM and ANQGSEA. J lost 3 bases, V lost 7 bases, and 5 bases had no gene match. Original methodology: Out-of-frame sequences were removed, leaving 2 million to 2.5 million distinct TCRbeta sequences. Assay: immunoSEQ multiplex PCR; the TCRdb copy retains only in-frame clones and omits some. From that table come the V and J calls and clone size; the DNA was used to work out D and trimming. Of about 43,000 clones in the sample, under 85% were seen once. Single viable CD3+CD4+CD8-CD45RO+ cells were sorted as the memory CD4+ T cells. CMV serostatus came from serum IgG against pp150, pp28, p38, p52. This clone is deemed medium-sized. Its antigen is currently unknown.

This clonotype was sampled from an adult in good health and CMV-seronegative. The rearrangement links TRBV29-1 to TRBJ2-7; 8 positions agree with TRBD1. Material: memory CD4+ T cells from blood. The chain's CDR3 is CSAGTGVYEQYF. The CDR3 DNA follows: TGCAGCGCTGGGACAGGTGTCTACGAGCAGTACTTC.